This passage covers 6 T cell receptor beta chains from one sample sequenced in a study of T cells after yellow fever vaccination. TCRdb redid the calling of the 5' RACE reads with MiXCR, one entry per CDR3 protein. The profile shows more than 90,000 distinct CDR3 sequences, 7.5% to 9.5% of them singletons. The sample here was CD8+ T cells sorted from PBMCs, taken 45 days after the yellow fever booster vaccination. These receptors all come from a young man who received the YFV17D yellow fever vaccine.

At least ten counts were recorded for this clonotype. The CDR3 protein is CSARPQGLAASEQYF. The DNA of the CDR3 is TGCAGTGCTAGACCCCAGGGACTAGCGGCCTCCGAGCAGTACTTC. V gene TRBV20-1 combines with J gene TRBJ2-7; TRBD2 matches at 11 bases. The V segment lost 2 bases and the J segment 6 bases; nucleotides outside the gene matches: 9. The CDR3 extends over 15 amino acids. Germline values: CDR1 DFQATT, CDR2 SNEGSKA (reference sequence).

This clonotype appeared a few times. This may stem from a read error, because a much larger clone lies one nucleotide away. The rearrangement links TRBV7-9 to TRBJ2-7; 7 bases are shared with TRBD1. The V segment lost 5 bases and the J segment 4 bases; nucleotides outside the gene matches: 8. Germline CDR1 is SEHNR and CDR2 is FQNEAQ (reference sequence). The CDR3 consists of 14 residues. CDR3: CASSLIGTAYEQYF. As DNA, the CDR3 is TGTGCCAGCAGCCTGATCGGGACAGCATACGAGCAGTACTTC.

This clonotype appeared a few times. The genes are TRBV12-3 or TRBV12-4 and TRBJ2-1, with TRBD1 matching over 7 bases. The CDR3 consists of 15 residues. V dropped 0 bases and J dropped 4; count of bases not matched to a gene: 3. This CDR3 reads CASSLAGTEYNEQFF. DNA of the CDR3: TGTGCCAGCAGTTTAGCGGGGACAGAATACAATGAGCAGTTCTTC.

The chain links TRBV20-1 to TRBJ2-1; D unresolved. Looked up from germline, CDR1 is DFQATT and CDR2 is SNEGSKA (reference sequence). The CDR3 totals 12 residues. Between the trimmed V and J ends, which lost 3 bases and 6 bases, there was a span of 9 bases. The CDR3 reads CSASVGFNEQFF. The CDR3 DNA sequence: TGCAGTGCTAGCGTGGGGTTCAATGAGCAGTTCTTC.

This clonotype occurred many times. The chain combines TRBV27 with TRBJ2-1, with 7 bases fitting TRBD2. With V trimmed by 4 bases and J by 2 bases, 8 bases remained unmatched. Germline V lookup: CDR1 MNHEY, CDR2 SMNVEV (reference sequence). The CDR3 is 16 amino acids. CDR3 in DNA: TGTGCCAGCAGTTCAAGGGGAGGGGCCCCCTACAATGAGCAGTTCTTC. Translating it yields CASSSRGGAPYNEQFF.

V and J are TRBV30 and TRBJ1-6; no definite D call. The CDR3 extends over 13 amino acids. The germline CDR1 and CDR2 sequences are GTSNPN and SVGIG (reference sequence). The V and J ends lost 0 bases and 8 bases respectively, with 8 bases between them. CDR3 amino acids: CAWSVQRDSPLHF. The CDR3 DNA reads TGTGCCTGGAGTGTACAAAGGGATTCACCCCTCCACTTT.